The 8 T cell receptor beta chains below all came from one sample that was sequenced in a study of T cells after yellow fever vaccination. TCRdb used MiXCR to reprocess the 5' RACE reads, holding one entry per CDR3 protein. The sample records a few hundred thousand distinct CDR3 sequences, 13% being singletons. The specimen was CD4+ T cells sorted from PBMCs, collected 45 days after the yellow fever booster vaccination. Receptors were obtained from a man aged 25 to 40 who received the YFV17D yellow fever vaccine.

The chain combines TRBV28 with TRBJ2-3; tentative D call: TRBD1 (5 bases). The CDR3 contains 17 residues. Germline V gives CDR1 MDHEN, CDR2 SYDVKM. V was trimmed by 1 base and J by 2 bases, leaving 16 bases between them. The chain's CDR3 is CASSLSLLNGATDTQYF. The CDR3 DNA reads as TGTGCCAGCAGTTTATCCCTTCTTAATGGGGCCACAGATACGCAGTATTTT.

This clonotype came up a few times. The V gene is TRBV3-1, the J gene TRBJ2-1, with 8 bases matching TRBD2. Trimming took 4 bases from V and 9 from J; bases not matched to a gene: 5. Per germline, CDR1 LGHDT and CDR2 YNNKEL (reference sequence). The CDR3 runs to 13 residues. CDR3 amino acids: CASSPGLESEQFF. CDR3 nucleotides: TGTGCCAGCAGCCCGGGACTAGAGAGTGAGCAGTTCTTC.

This clonotype was seen a handful of times. This rearrangement joins TRBV7-2 to TRBJ2-7; a weak D match, TRBD1 (5 bases). The CDR3 is 14 amino acids. Trimming cost V 1 base and J 6 bases, with 13 bases left between them. CDR1 and CDR2 (germline): SGHTA, FQGNSA. CDR3 sequence reads: CASSLETVRAEQYF. Written as DNA, the CDR3 is TGTGCCAGCAGCTTAGAGACAGTTCGAGCCGAGCAGTACTTC.

This clonotype was detected a few times. CDR3 DNA: TGTGCCAGCAGTTTAGGAGGGGCCGGGCCAGATACGCAGTATTTT. This sequence encodes CASSLGGAGPDTQYF. The V call is TRBV28, the J call TRBJ2-3; possible D gene TRBD2, 6 bases. Germline CDR1 MDHEN, CDR2 SYDVKM. V was shortened by 2 bases and J by 4 bases, with 13 bases between the two germline ends. There are 15 residues in the CDR3. The complete variable domain, with remaining parts taken from reference TRBV28 and TRBJ2-3, reads DVKVTQSSRYLVKRTGEKVFLECVQDMDHENMFWYRQDPGLGLRLIYFSYDVKMKEKGDIPEGYSVSREKKERFSLILESASTNQTSMYLCASSLGGAGPDTQYFGPGTRLTVL.

V and J are TRBV6-5 and TRBJ2-7; 9 bases are shared with TRBD2. The CDR3 is 14 residues long. V was clipped by 4 bases and J by 9 bases; unmatched bases: 10. Germline V gene sequence: CDR1 MNHEY, CDR2 SVGAGI. CDR3 DNA: TGTGCCAGCAGTTCCGCGGGGGGGGGGTCCTTGCAGTACTTC. Protein: CASSSAGGGSLQYF.

This clonotype was seen at least ten times. V is TRBV4-2 and J is TRBJ2-7; 8 bases map to TRBD1. This CDR3 spans 14 amino acids. Germline values: CDR1 LGHNA, CDR2 YNFKEQ. Trimming took 1 base from V and 2 from J; bases not matched to a gene: 1. CDR3 protein: CASSQARGPYEQYF. The CDR3 coding sequence is TGTGCCAGCAGCCAAGCCAGGGGGCCCTACGAGCAGTACTTC.

This clonotype has ten or more counts. The genes are TRBV20-1 and TRBJ1-4; D gene unclear. The V gene lost 3 bases and the J gene lost 8 bases, with 19 bases spanning the gap. CDR1 is DFQATT and CDR2 is SNEGSKA in the germline V gene (reference sequence). This CDR3 is built from 15 residues. CDR3 nucleotide sequence: TGCAGTGCTAGTCCCGGAACGGGGAATAGCGAAAAACTGTTTTTT. This translates into CSASPGTGNSEKLFF.

This clonotype occurred a few times. The V and J genes are TRBV7-9 and TRBJ2-3; 7 positions agree with TRBD2. The CDR3 has 11 amino acids. CDR1 SEHNR and CDR2 FQNEAQ come from the germline V gene (reference sequence). V trimming: 11 bases; J trimming: 7 bases; junction bases outside the gene matches: 6. This CDR3 is CAARGVNTQYF. The CDR3 DNA follows: TGTGCCGCCCGGGGGGTCAATACGCAGTATTTT. The whole variable domain, filled in from reference TRBV7-9 and TRBJ2-3, reads DTGVSQNPRHKITKRGQNVTFRCDPISEHNRLYWYRQTLGQGPEFLTYFQNEAQLEKSRLLSDRFSAERPKGSFSTLEIQRTEQGDSAMYLCAARGVNTQYFGPGTRLTVL.